The 16 T cell receptor beta chains below come from one sample, sequenced in a study of PD-1 blockade in mismatch repair-deficient tumors. Here immunoSEQ multiplex PCR was the method, and the copy in TCRdb shows in-frame clones only, minus some. The table lists about 100,000 clones, 70% to 85% of them singletons. Material: peripheral blood, obtained roughly eight months after starting pembrolizumab. All receptors come from an adult with mismatch repair-deficient cancer.

The rearrangement uses TRBV11-3 and TRBJ2-7; TRBD1 might be the D (5 bases). Trimming left V 1 base short and J 0 bases short, with 7 bases between. Germline V CDR1 and CDR2: SGHNT, YENEEA. The CDR3 is 14 amino acids. The CDR3 loop is CASSLGRASYEQYF. The CDR3 region has the DNA TGTGCCAGCAGCTTAGGCAGGGCCTCCTACGAGCAGTACTTC.

This clone was recorded once. The genes are TRBV5-1 and TRBJ1-2, with D possibly TRBD1 on 6 matching bases. Germline assignment: CDR1 SGHRS and CDR2 YFSETQ. The CDR3 runs to 15 residues. The V and J ends lost 4 bases and 2 bases respectively, with 15 bases between them. CDR3 residues: CASSLRDIDNYGYTF. The CDR3 nucleotides are TGCGCCAGCAGCCTTAGGGACATTGACAACTATGGCTACACCTTC.

The chain is built from TRBV5-6 and TRBJ1-2; D may be TRBD1 (6 bases). Looked up from germline, CDR1 is SGHDT and CDR2 is YYEEEE. V was cut by 3 bases and J by 4 bases, with 10 bases left in between. This CDR3 contains 13 residues. The CDR3 protein is CASSSGQVYGYTF. The CDR3 nucleotides read TGTGCCAGCAGCTCGGGACAAGTCTATGGCTACACCTTC. The full variable domain, its missing parts supplied by reference TRBV5-6 and TRBJ1-2, is DAGVTQSPTHLIKTRGQQVTLRCSPKSGHDTVSWYQQALGQGPQFIFQYYEEEERQRGNFPDRFSGHQFPNYSSELNVNALLLGDSALYLCASSSGQVYGYTFGSGTRLTVV.

The rearrangement joins TRBV6-5 to TRBJ1-2; D uncertain. V lost 6 bases and J 3 bases, leaving 14 bases between the germline ends. CDR1 and CDR2 from the germline V gene are MNHEY and SVGAGI. The CDR3 is 14 residues long. The CDR3 DNA reads TGTGCCAGCAGCCTTTCGAGGAGGGACTATGGCTACACCTTC. As protein: CASSLSRRDYGYTF.

The rearrangement uses TRBV19 and TRBJ1-5; D ambiguous. CDR1 is LNHDA and CDR2 is SQIVND in the germline V gene (reference sequence). The CDR3 has 15 amino acids. V lost 0 bases to trimming and J lost 7 bases, with 13 bases between them. CDR3: CASSIDGGPRQPQHF. DNA for the CDR3: TGTGCCAGTAGTATAGACGGAGGCCCCAGGCAGCCCCAGCATTTT.

The chain couples TRBV10-1 to TRBJ2-1; 10 nucleotides match TRBD2. V dropped 6 bases and J dropped 6; count of bases not matched to a gene: 2. The CDR3 spans 13 residues. Germline lookup yields CDR1 WNHNN and CDR2 SYGVQD (reference sequence). This CDR3 reads CASSRTSGNEQFF. The CDR3 DNA reads TGCGCCAGCAGCCGGACTAGCGGCAATGAGCAGTTCTTC.

V usage is TRBV10-3 and J usage is TRBJ2-2; 8 bases map to TRBD1. Per germline, CDR1 ENHRY and CDR2 SYGVKD. The CDR3 runs 15 residues. The V and J ends lost 8 bases and 3 bases, in that order; junction bases with no gene match: 8. CDR3 amino acids: CAISSGGAYTGELFF. CDR3 nucleotides: TGTGCCATCTCTTCAGGGGGCGCGTACACCGGGGAGCTGTTTTTT.

This clone was counted a few times. The genes are TRBV19 and TRBJ1-5; the D is unclear. V lost 6 bases and J 3 bases, leaving 12 bases between the germline ends. CDR1 is LNHDA, CDR2 SQIVND, per germline (reference sequence). The CDR3 runs 14 residues. The CDR3 DNA sequence: TGTGCCAGTAGACCCGACATGACCAATCAGCCCCAGCATTTT. Translating gives CASRPDMTNQPQHF.

A remark on this clone: It is unclear where the CDR3 begins or ends on the DNA, so no DNA is shown, and the CDR3 is as TCRdb lists it. This chain links TRBV6-5 with TRBJ1-1. The CDR3 has 14 amino acids, counting both end residues. Per germline, CDR1 MNHEY and CDR2 SVGAGI. CDR3 residues: CASSSSVWGTEAFF.

This chain links TRBV5-4 with TRBJ2-1, with 10 bases lining up with TRBD1. J was trimmed by 2 bases and V by 4 bases; bases with no gene match: 6. The length of the CDR3 is 16 residues. Germline CDR1 and CDR2: SGHNT and YYREEE (reference sequence). CDR3 protein: CASSPGTGVAYNEQFF. DNA for the CDR3: TGTGCCAGCAGCCCGGGGACAGGGGTGGCCTACAATGAGCAGTTCTTC.

The V and J genes are TRBV5-4 and TRBJ2-6; D is perhaps TRBD1 (5 bases). Germline CDR1 and CDR2: SGHNT and YYREEE (reference sequence). The CDR3 is 16 amino acids. With 4 bases removed from V and 4 bases from J, the gap between germline ends came to 15 bases. The CDR3 spells CASSASLGPGANVLTF. CDR3 DNA sequence: TGTGCCAGCAGCGCCTCCTTGGGGCCCGGGGCCAACGTCCTGACTTTC.

For the CDR3, the DNA is TGTGCCAGCAGCTTAGGGGCGGCGGGGGGCTCCTACGAGCAGTACTTC. Encoded protein: CASSLGAAGGSYEQYF. The chain couples TRBV7-6 to TRBJ2-7, with 8 bases lining up with TRBD2. The junction had 5 bases not matched to a gene; V was cut back by 1 base and J by 0 bases. CDR1 SGHVS and CDR2 FNYEAQ come from the germline V gene. CDR3 length: 16 amino acids.

The chain carries TRBV9 and TRBJ2-5; 9 nucleotides align to TRBD1. The CDR3 covers 14 residues. The V segment lost 3 bases and the J segment 3 bases; nucleotides outside the gene matches: 3. Germline loops: CDR1 SGDLS, CDR2 YYNGEE. CDR3 in amino acids: CASSARDREETQYF. In DNA form, the CDR3 reads TGTGCCAGCAGCGCCCGGGACAGGGAAGAGACCCAGTACTTC.

A few counts support this clone. The chain has TRBV7-9 and TRBJ2-3; D unclear. Germline assignment: CDR1 SEHNR and CDR2 FQNEAQ (reference sequence). The CDR3 totals 12 residues. V shed 1 base and J shed 3 bases, with 2 bases lying between them. CDR3 protein: CASSLETDTQYF. The CDR3 DNA follows: TGTGCCAGCAGCTTAGAGACAGATACGCAGTATTTT.

The chain is built from TRBV7-9 and TRBJ1-3; D is undetermined. The CDR3 is 14 residues long. V lost 5 bases, J lost 0 bases, and 8 bases lay in between. Germline loops: CDR1 SEHNR, CDR2 FQNEAQ (reference sequence). The CDR3 region is CASSQLFSGNTIYF. The DNA for the CDR3 is TGTGCCAGCAGCCAACTATTCTCTGGAAACACCATATATTTT.

J is TRBJ1-2 and V is TRBV6-5; D ambiguous. Between the trimmed V and J ends, which lost 2 bases and 3 bases, there was a span of 13 bases. Germline V gene lookup returns CDR1 MNHEY and CDR2 SVGAGI. The CDR3 totals 15 residues. CDR3 nucleotide sequence: TGTGCCAGCAGTTACGCGGGAGGGCAGGACTATGGCTACACCTTC. Encoded protein: CASSYAGGQDYGYTF.